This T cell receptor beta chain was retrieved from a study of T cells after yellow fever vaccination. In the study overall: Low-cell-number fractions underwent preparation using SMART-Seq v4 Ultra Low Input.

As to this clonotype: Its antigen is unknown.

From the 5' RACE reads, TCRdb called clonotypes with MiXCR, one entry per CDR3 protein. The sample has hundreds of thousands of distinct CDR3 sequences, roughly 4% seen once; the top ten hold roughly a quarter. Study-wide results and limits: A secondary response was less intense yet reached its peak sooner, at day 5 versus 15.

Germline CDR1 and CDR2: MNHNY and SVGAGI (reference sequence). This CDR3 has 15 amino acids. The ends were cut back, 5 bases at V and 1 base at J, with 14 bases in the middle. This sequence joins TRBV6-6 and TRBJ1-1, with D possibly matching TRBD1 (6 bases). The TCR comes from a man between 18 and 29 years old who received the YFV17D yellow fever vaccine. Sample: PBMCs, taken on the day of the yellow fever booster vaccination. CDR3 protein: CASSSPRGRNTEAFF. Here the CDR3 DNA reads TGTGCCAGCAGTAGTCCCCGGGGGCGGAACACTGAAGCTTTCTTT.